These T cell receptor beta chains were read from a single sample in a study of T cell repertoires in cytomegalovirus infection. Each CDR3 protein is one row after TCRdb ran MiXCR on the reads. The sample holds roughly 280,000 distinct CDR3 sequences, roughly an eighth seen once. Sequenced sample: PBMCs. These receptors were collected from a human donor in good health (CMV status not recorded). Some clones in this sample may be carry-over from other donors' samples. The CDR3 runs from the conserved cysteine through the conserved F or W. D genes are given only for firm matches. The listing skips clone size in some rows; elsewhere it reads once, few, many or a size class.

D | J | length | V | size | DNA | CDR3
TRBD2 | TRBJ2-7 | 21 | TRBV29-1 | few | TGCAGCGTTTACCCCCCCTCGGATCCCTCTCGGACTAGCGGGAGTAACTACGAGCAGTACTTC | CSVYPPSDPSRTSGSNYEQYF
- | TRBJ2-5 | 13 | TRBV29-1 | - | TGCAGCGTTGTCGTGTCAAATCAAGAGACCCAGTACTTC | CSVVVSNQETQYF
- | TRBJ1-2 | 12 | TRBV7-2 | many | TGTGCCATCCCAGGGGTTTACTATGGCTACACCTTC | CAIPGVYYGYTF
- | TRBJ2-3 | 14 | TRBV6-1 | - | TGTGCCAGCAGTTCGGGGGGCGCATCAGATACGCAGTATTTT | CASSSGGASDTQYF
TRBD1 | TRBJ2-2 | 17 | TRBV7-3 | - | TGTGCCAGCAGCTTAACACCCACAGGGGGGTTAGGCGGGGAGCTGTTTTTT | CASSLTPTGGLGGELFF
- | TRBJ2-5 | 14 | TRBV6-6 | many | TGTGCCAGCAGTTCTACAGGTACCCAAGAGACCCAGTACTTC | CASSSTGTQETQYF
TRBD1 | TRBJ1-2 | 20 | TRBV7-9 | many | TGTGCCAGCAGCTCCACCCTAATCCGGGACAGGACTTCCGAGGACTATGGCTACACCTTC | CASSSTLIRDRTSEDYGYTF
- | TRBJ1-6 | 15 | TRBV28 | many | TGTGCCAGCAGTTCTGATCGGGACAAGGATTCACCCCTCCACTTT | CASSSDRDKDSPLHF
- | TRBJ2-2 | 14 | TRBV7-3 | many | TGTGCCAGCAGCTACATCGAGGGCACCGGGGAGCTGTTTTTT | CASSYIEGTGELFF
- | TRBJ1-1 | 14 | TRBV7-2 | medium-sized | TGTGCCAGCAGCCGCGGACGTCTTAGGGGTGAAGCTTTCTTT | CASSRGRLRGEAFF
- | TRBJ1-4 | 16 | TRBV15 | few | TGTGCCACCAGCAGAGATCCGGTGGGAGGGAAGGAAAAACTGTTTTTT | CATSRDPVGGKEKLFF
- | TRBJ1-4 | 14 | TRBV6-2/TRBV6-3 | - | TGTGCCAGCAGGATACAGAACAAGAATGAAAAACTGTTTTTT | CASRIQNKNEKLFF
TRBD1 | TRBJ2-3 | 14 | TRBV27 | many | TGTGCCAGCAGTCCTCGACAGGGAACAGATACGCAGTATTTT | CASSPRQGTDTQYF
- | TRBJ2-3 | 13 | TRBV7-6 | many | TGTGCCAGCAGCTCCAACCCTCGGGATACGCAGTATTTT | CASSSNPRDTQYF
TRBD1 | TRBJ2-7 | 14 | TRBV28 | many | TGTGCCAGCAGTAGAGACAGGGCCTTGGGTGAGCAGTACTTC | CASSRDRALGEQYF
- | TRBJ1-1 | 12 | TRBV12-3/TRBV12-4 | few | TGTGCCAGCGGCGGGGGGAGGACTGAAGCTTTCTTT | CASGGGRTEAFF
- | TRBJ1-4 | 15 | TRBV7-6 | few | TGTGCCAGCAGCGACCTGGCACGGGGGAATGAAAAACTGTTTTTT | CASSDLARGNEKLFF
TRBD1 | TRBJ1-2 | 15 | TRBV5-6 | few | TGTGCCAGCAGTTCACTGGGACAGTCTGCCTATGGCTACACCTTC | CASSSLGQSAYGYTF
- | TRBJ1-4 | 10 | TRBV7-9 | few | TGTGCCAGCAGCTTAGACAAACTGTTTTTT | CASSLDKLFF
- | TRBJ2-7 | 16 | TRBV7-9 | many | TGTGCCAGCAGCAACCTAAAACAGGGTAGCTCCTACGAGCAGTACTTC | CASSNLKQGSSYEQYF
- | TRBJ2-3 | 14 | TRBV7-9 | few | TGTGCCAGCAGCTTAGGTTACAACACAGATACGCAGTATTTT | CASSLGYNTDTQYF
- | TRBJ2-1 | 16 | TRBV19 | - | TGTGCCAGTAGTATCTCCCGACAGATTCTATACAATGAGCAGTTCTTC | CASSISRQILYNEQFF
- | TRBJ1-4 | 12 | TRBV7-2 | many | TGTGCCAGCAGCCTGCAGGTTGAAAAACTGTTTTTT | CASSLQVEKLFF
- | TRBJ1-5 | 13 | TRBV7-2 | many | TGTGCCAGCAGCTCTCGGATCAATCAGCCCCAGCATTTT | CASSSRINQPQHF
TRBD1 | TRBJ2-5 | 15 | TRBV6-2/TRBV6-3 | many | TGTGCCAGCAGGTCAGGACAGGGGGTCCAAGAGACCCAGTACTTC | CASRSGQGVQETQYF
TRBD1 | TRBJ1-1 | 12 | TRBV29-1 | few | TGCAGCGTTTCAGGGGGGGACACTGAAGCTTTCTTT | CSVSGGDTEAFF
TRBD2 | TRBJ2-3 | 17 | TRBV4-1 | - | TGCGCCAGCAGCCAAGAATCGGGACTAGTTTCCACAGATACGCAGTATTTT | CASSQESGLVSTDTQYF
TRBD1 | TRBJ1-2 | 14 | TRBV7-8 | few | TGTGCCAGCACATTCCGGACAGGGAACTATGGCTACACCTTC | CASTFRTGNYGYTF
TRBD1 | TRBJ2-1 | 16 | TRBV7-6 | - | TGTGCCAGCAGCCACTCAGGGACAGGACCCTACAATGAGCAGTTCTTC | CASSHSGTGPYNEQFF
TRBD1 | TRBJ2-7 | 15 | TRBV5-1 | few | TGCGCCAGCAGCTTAGAGGGACAGGGGACTCGGGAGCAGTACTTC | CASSLEGQGTREQYF
- | TRBJ1-1 | 16 | TRBV4-1 | many | TGCGCCAGCAGCCAAGTACGTTTACAGTGGAACACTGAAGCTTTCTTT | CASSQVRLQWNTEAFF
- | TRBJ1-1 | 16 | TRBV12-3/TRBV12-4 | - | TGTGCCAGCAGCTTCAAGACCCGAGTCCTTGGATCTGAAGCTTTCTTT | CASSFKTRVLGSEAFF
- | TRBJ1-4 | 15 | TRBV7-8 | - | TGTGCCAGCAGCCCAGGGGTACCAACTAATGAAAAACTGTTTTTT | CASSPGVPTNEKLFF
TRBD1 | TRBJ1-5 | 14 | TRBV7-2 | many | TGTGCCAGCAGCACCCGACAGGGAGGCCAGCCCCAGCATTTT | CASSTRQGGQPQHF
- | TRBJ1-5 | 15 | TRBV5-5 | - | TGTGCCAGCAGCTTAATGGGGTATAGCAATCAGCCCCAGCATTTT | CASSLMGYSNQPQHF
- | TRBJ1-6 | 15 | TRBV27 | - | TGTGCCAGCAGTTTATCGACGGGATGGGAGTCACCCCTCCACTTT | CASSLSTGWESPLHF
- | TRBJ1-5 | 15 | TRBV6-2/TRBV6-3 | few | TGTGCCAGCTCGGCGTGGGCAAACAGCAATCAGCCCCAGCATTTT | CASSAWANSNQPQHF
- | TRBJ1-5 | 13 | TRBV19 | many | TGTGCCAGTACCTTGGGAGGTGAACAGCCCCAGCATTTT | CASTLGGEQPQHF
- | TRBJ2-1 | 13 | TRBV7-2 | many | TGTGCCAGCAGCGTGGGACACCGCAATGAGCAGTTCTTC | CASSVGHRNEQFF
TRBD2 | TRBJ2-3 | 17 | TRBV7-8 | many | TGTGCCAGCAGCTTAGGACTAGCGGGGTACAGCACAGATACGCAGTATTTT | CASSLGLAGYSTDTQYF
- | TRBJ2-3 | 12 | TRBV7-2 | many | TGTGCCAGCAGCTCGCAGAGAAATACGCAGTATTTT | CASSSQRNTQYF
- | TRBJ2-5 | 12 | TRBV12-3/TRBV12-4 | many | TGTGCCAGCAGAGACAACCAAGAGACCCAGTACTTC | CASRDNQETQYF
- | TRBJ1-3 | 14 | TRBV10-3 | few | TGTGCCATCAGTGTCCCTAACTCTGGAAACACCATATATTTT | CAISVPNSGNTIYF
- | TRBJ1-2 | 15 | TRBV5-5 | - | TGTGCCAGCACCCACAGTGGGGGCAACAACTATGGCTACACCTTC | CASTHSGGNNYGYTF
- | TRBJ2-4 | 12 | TRBV6-5 | - | TGTGCCAGCAGTTACTCGAGGGACATTCAGTACTTC | CASSYSRDIQYF
- | TRBJ1-1 | 13 | TRBV6-1 | few | TGTGCCAGCAGTGAAACAGGGTCCACTGAAGCTTTCTTT | CASSETGSTEAFF
- | TRBJ2-3 | 15 | TRBV10-3 | many | TGTGCCATCAGTGAGTCGACGGGTATTGGAGATACGCAGTATTTT | CAISESTGIGDTQYF